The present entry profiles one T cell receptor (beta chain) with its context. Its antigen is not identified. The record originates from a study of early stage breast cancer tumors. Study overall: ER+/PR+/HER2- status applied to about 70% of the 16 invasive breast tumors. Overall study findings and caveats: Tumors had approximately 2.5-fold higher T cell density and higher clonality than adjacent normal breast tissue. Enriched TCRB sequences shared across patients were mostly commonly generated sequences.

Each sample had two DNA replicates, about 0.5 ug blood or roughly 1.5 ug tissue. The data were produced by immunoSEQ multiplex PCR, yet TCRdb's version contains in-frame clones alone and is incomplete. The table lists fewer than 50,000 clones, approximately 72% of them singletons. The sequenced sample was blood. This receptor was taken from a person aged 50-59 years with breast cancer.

DNA of the CDR3: TGTGCCAGCAGCCAAGCCCCTGAAGGGGAATTCAGCGAGCAGTACTTC. It encodes CASSQAPEGEFSEQYF. The rearrangement links TRBV14 to TRBJ2-7; tentative D call: TRBD1 (5 bases). The V gene lost 1 base and the J gene lost 6 bases, with 19 bases spanning the gap. The CDR3 has 16 amino acids. CDR1 SGHDN and CDR2 FVKESK come from the germline V gene.